The 31 T cell receptor beta chains listed next were all sequenced from one sample in a study of CD8 T cells in Susac syndrome (dated by TCRdb to the late 2010s). Library preparation employed the immunoSEQ multiplex PCR assay. RNA was extracted using the RNeasy kit, and roughly 0.5 to 1 microgram was reverse transcribed with random hexamers. TCRdb reran the public reads through fastp at Q25 and MiXCR, keeping productive beta chains. Every distinct CDR3 protein forms one entry, paired with its most common genes and DNA. The sample table shows 120,000 or so distinct CDR3 sequences, and around 94% are seen once. The ten most abundant clones make up less than 0.3% of the sample. The sample comprised CD8+ T cells from PBMCs. The receptors were sampled from a human donor with Susac syndrome.

This chain links TRBV4-3 with TRBJ2-1; a possible D gene is TRBD1 (6 bases). CDR1 is LGHNA, CDR2 YSLEER, per germline. Deletions cut 2 bases from V and 0 bases from J, with 8 bases between. This CDR3 is built from 15 residues. In DNA form, the CDR3 reads TGCGCCAGCAGCCAATACAGGGTCTCCTACAATGAGCAGTTCTTC. Translation: CASSQYRVSYNEQFF.

The chain joins TRBV15 to TRBJ2-1, with 8 positions matching TRBD2. Germline CDR1 reads LNHNV; CDR2 reads YYDKDF (reference sequence). V lost 5 bases and J lost 8; bases outside the gene matches: 8. This CDR3 is 14 amino acids long. The CDR3 sequence is CATSLSGNVDEQFF. CDR3 bases: TGTGCCACCAGCCTTAGCGGGAATGTCGATGAGCAGTTCTTC. The full variable domain, its missing parts supplied by reference TRBV15 and TRBJ2-1, is DAMVIQNPRYQVTQFGKPVTLSCSQTLNHNVMYWYQQKSSQAPKLLFHYYDKDFNNEADTPDNFQSRRPNTSFCFLDIRSPGLGDTAMYLCATSLSGNVDEQFFGPGTRLTVL.

V usage is TRBV2 and J usage is TRBJ1-4, with TRBD1 as a possible D gene (5 bases). The CDR3 spans 15 residues. CDR1 and CDR2 from the germline V gene are SNHLY and FYNNEI. Trimming pared 5 bases from V and 5 bases from J, leaving 15 bases between. The CDR3 region is CASSSSARENEKLFF. The CDR3 DNA reads TGTGCCAGCAGTTCGTCCGCCAGGGAGAATGAAAAACTGTTTTTT.

This clonotype was picked up one time. The chain combines TRBV9 with TRBJ1-1; the D gene is possibly TRBD1 (5 bases). From germline, CDR1 is SGDLS and CDR2 YYNGEE. Trimming took 1 base from V and 3 from J, leaving 16 bases between them. CDR3 size: 16 residues. The CDR3 nucleotides read TGTGCCAGCAGCGTAATGGGGGGACTCTTGGACACTGAAGCTTTCTTT. Translating gives CASSVMGGLLDTEAFF. Complete variable domain (other parts from reference TRBV9 and TRBJ1-1): DSGVTQTPKHLITATGQRVTLRCSPRSGDLSVYWYQQSLDQGLQFLIQYYNGEERAKGNILERFSAQQFPDLHSELNLSSLELGDSALYFCASSVMGGLLDTEAFFGQGTRLTVV.

This chain uses TRBV10-2 with TRBJ2-3, with TRBD2 as a possible D gene (6 bases). The CDR3 is 12 amino acids. The V gene's germline CDR1 is WSHSY and CDR2 SAAADI. With 10 bases removed from V and 4 bases from J, the gap between germline ends came to 12 bases. DNA for the CDR3: TGCGCCACGGGGGAGCGGTCAGATACGCAGTATTTT. This translates into CATGERSDTQYF.

The V gene is TRBV12-3 or TRBV12-4, the J gene TRBJ1-2; D unclear. CDR3 length: 13 residues. V was clipped by 2 bases and J by 8 bases, with 12 bases between them. The CDR3 DNA sequence: TGTGCCAGCAGTTTACCACCTGATGAGGGCTACACCTTC. Protein: CASSLPPDEGYTF.

The chain is built from TRBV20-1 and TRBJ2-7, with 10 bases aligning to TRBD1. The CDR3 totals 13 residues. CDR1 is DFQATT, CDR2 SNEGSKA, per germline (reference sequence). V shed 6 bases and J 7 bases; nucleotides not matched to a gene: 9. In nucleotides, the CDR3 is TGCAGTGCGTGGGACAGGGGAGTGTGGGAGCAGTACTTC. Encoded protein: CSAWDRGVWEQYF.

The chain carries TRBV29-1 and TRBJ2-5; tentatively, D is TRBD2 (7 bases). The germline V gene encodes CDR1 SQVTM and CDR2 ANQGSEA. V gave up 7 bases and J gave up 7 bases, with 22 bases separating them. This CDR3 comprises 14 residues. CDR3 coding DNA: TGCAGCGCCGGTGGACGGGGGGCGCTGGGGACCCAGTACTTC. Its translation: CSAGGRGALGTQYF.

The chain recombines TRBV16 with TRBJ1-2; D call uncertain. The germline gives CDR1 KGHSY, CDR2 FQNENV. CDR3 length: 13 amino acids. V was clipped by 3 bases and J by 5 bases, with 10 bases between them. CDR3 amino acids: CASSQTGSYGYTF. The CDR3 nucleotides read TGTGCCAGCAGCCAGACGGGGTCGTATGGCTACACCTTC.

This sequence joins TRBV30 and TRBJ1-5; 7 bases align to TRBD1. CDR3 size: 15 residues. Germline V CDR1 and CDR2: GTSNPN, SVGIG (reference sequence). The trim removed 1 base at V and 4 bases at J, leaving 7 bases unmatched. The CDR3 spells CAWSEDRARNQPQHF. Written as DNA, the CDR3 is TGTGCCTGGAGTGAAGACAGGGCACGAAATCAGCCCCAGCATTTT.

The J gene is TRBJ2-1, the V gene TRBV20-1; 8 bases align to TRBD1. CDR1 and CDR2 (germline): DFQATT, SNEGSKA (reference sequence). This CDR3 has 17 residues. V lost 1 base to trimming and J lost 3 bases; unmatched junction nucleotides: 11. CDR3 sequence reads: CSARGTGPIRDYNEQFF. As DNA, the CDR3 is TGCAGTGCTAGAGGGACAGGGCCGATCCGAGACTACAATGAGCAGTTCTTC.

The CDR3 reads CASSISYNEQFF. The CDR3 nucleotides read TGTGCCAGTAGTATAAGCTACAATGAGCAGTTCTTC. The V and J genes are TRBV19 and TRBJ2-1; D uncertain. The germline CDR1 and CDR2 sequences are LNHDA and SQIVND (reference sequence). CDR3 length: 12 residues. Trimming removed 2 bases at V and 3 bases at J, with 2 bases between.

The chain links TRBV3-1 to TRBJ1-1; D is unclear. The CDR3 sequence is 13 residues long. Germline CDR1 and CDR2: LGHDT and YNNKEL (reference sequence). V gave up 4 bases and J gave up 1 base, with 7 bases separating them. DNA for the CDR3: TGTGCCAGCAGCCTCCGACAGAACACTGAAGCTTTCTTT. This codes for CASSLRQNTEAFF.

The chain joins TRBV9 to TRBJ2-7, with D perhaps matching TRBD2 (5 bases). The CDR3 runs 14 residues. The germline gives CDR1 SGDLS, CDR2 YYNGEE. V lost 0 bases and J lost 5, with 12 bases in between. CDR3 loop: CASSVAKLANEQYF. The CDR3 DNA follows: TGTGCCAGCAGCGTAGCTAAGCTAGCCAACGAGCAGTACTTC.

V and J are TRBV5-6 and TRBJ2-7, with 9 bases identical to TRBD2. This CDR3 region has 14 residues. The junction had 11 bases not matched to a gene; V was cut back by 4 bases and J by 9 bases. Germline-derived CDR1 and CDR2 are SGHDT and YYEEEE. CDR3 residues: CASSPGTSFVGQYF. The DNA for the CDR3 is TGTGCCAGCAGCCCTGGGACTAGCTTCGTGGGGCAGTACTTC.

The chain uses TRBV4-1 and TRBJ2-5, with 8 nucleotides matching TRBD2. The CDR3 contains 16 residues. V was pared by 3 bases and J by 0 bases, with 6 bases of the junction left unmatched. Germline V gene data show CDR1 as MGHRA and CDR2 as YSYEKL. The CDR3 DNA reads as TGCGCCAGCAGCCAGCCAGCGGGGGCGAACCAAGAGACCCAGTACTTC. As protein: CASSQPAGANQETQYF.

The chain's CDR3 is CSALSGGRIETQYF. The CDR3 coding sequence is TGCAGTGCCTTAAGCGGGGGGAGGATAGAGACCCAGTACTTC. The chain carries TRBV20-1 and TRBJ2-5, with 9 bases lining up with TRBD2. V was pared by 6 bases and J by 4 bases, with 9 bases of the junction left unmatched. There are 14 residues in the CDR3. Germline CDR1 DFQATT, CDR2 SNEGSKA (reference sequence).

This chain links TRBV12-3 or TRBV12-4 with TRBJ1-5, with 7 bases matching TRBD1. The length of the CDR3 is 14 residues. The V segment lost 6 bases and the J segment 7 bases; nucleotides outside the gene matches: 9. The CDR3 DNA sequence: TGTGCCAGCAGCGGGGCAGGGGGAGACCAGCCCCAGCATTTT. As protein: CASSGAGGDQPQHF.

Comments on this clonotype: The germline gene is not matched at one end of the junction; a read error may be the cause. The chain uses TRBV12-3 or TRBV12-4 and TRBJ2-7; 9 positions match TRBD2. The CDR3 sequence is 14 residues long. CDR3 in DNA: TGTGCCAGCAGTATAGCGGGGGATTCCTACGAGCAGTACTTC. This codes for CASSIAGDSYEQYF.

This sequence joins TRBV20-1 and TRBJ2-7; 9 bases are a match to TRBD1. V lost 2 bases to trimming and J lost 5 bases; unmatched junction nucleotides: 4. Germline V gene sequence: CDR1 DFQATT, CDR2 SNEGSKA (reference sequence). The CDR3 totals 13 residues. CDR3 residues: CSARWDRDHEQYF. Here the CDR3 DNA reads TGCAGTGCTAGATGGGACAGGGACCACGAGCAGTACTTC.

The chain uses TRBV4-1 and TRBJ2-7; D may correspond to TRBD1 or TRBD2 (7 bases each). The germline V and J ends were trimmed by 3 bases and 3 bases, with 18 bases remaining between them. CDR3 length equals 16 residues. Germline V gene sequence: CDR1 MGHRA, CDR2 YSYEKL. This CDR3 reads CASSHPGAGGDYEQYF. As DNA, the CDR3 is TGCGCCAGCAGCCATCCAGGGGCAGGGGGGGACTACGAGCAGTACTTC.

The V and J genes are TRBV3-1 and TRBJ2-1; D possibly corresponds to TRBD1 (5 bases). Germline CDR1 and CDR2: LGHDT and YNNKEL (reference sequence). V lost 1 base to trimming and J lost 8 bases, with 12 bases between them. The CDR3 extends over 14 amino acids. CDR3 coding DNA: TGTGCCAGCAGCCAAGGTTTGGGGCGGTATGAGCAGTTCTTC. Translating it yields CASSQGLGRYEQFF.

This chain joins TRBV12-3 or TRBV12-4 and TRBJ2-1; possibly TRBD1 or TRBD2 for D (5 bases each). The CDR3 spans 12 residues. Trimming took 4 bases from V and 13 from J, leaving 14 bases between them. The CDR3 nucleotides are TGTGCCAGCAGTTGGGGGTCGGGTTTTCAGTTCTTC. Protein sequence: CASSWGSGFQFF.

The chain recombines TRBV30 with TRBJ2-1, with D maybe TRBD1 (7 bases). The germline V and J ends were trimmed by 0 bases and 14 bases, with 11 bases remaining between them. Looked up from germline, CDR1 is GTSNPN and CDR2 is SVGIG (reference sequence). The length of the CDR3 is 11 residues. Written as DNA, the CDR3 is TGTGCCTGGAGTGTAGGGGGCGGGGAGTTCTTC. Protein: CAWSVGGGEFF.

This chain joins TRBV6-5 and TRBJ2-6; 9 bases match TRBD1. Unmatched junction bases numbered 6, after V lost 2 bases and J lost 4 bases. The germline gives CDR1 MNHEY, CDR2 SVGAGI. There are 17 residues in the CDR3. The CDR3 spells CASSYNRGQGGANVLTF. The CDR3 coding sequence is TGTGCCAGCAGTTACAACAGGGGGCAAGGAGGGGCCAACGTCCTGACTTTC.

The chain couples TRBV20-1 to TRBJ2-5, with D unresolved. Per germline, CDR1 DFQATT and CDR2 SNEGSKA (reference sequence). CDR3 length: 13 residues. V was pared by 3 bases and J by 1 base, with 9 bases between. In DNA form, the CDR3 reads TGCAGTGCTAGGTTTAACCTCCAAGAGACCCAGTACTTC. Translation: CSARFNLQETQYF.

The chain combines TRBV5-1 with TRBJ2-7; no firm D call. Germline lookup yields CDR1 SGHRS and CDR2 YFSETQ. Trimming removed 1 base from V and 3 bases from J, with 8 bases in between. The CDR3 contains 13 residues. The CDR3 region has the DNA TGCGCCAGCAGCTTGATGGGGTTCTACGAGCAGTACTTC. It codes for CASSLMGFYEQYF. Combining the CDR3 with reference TRBV5-1 and TRBJ2-7 gives the whole variable domain KAGVTQTPRYLIKTRGQQVTLSCSPISGHRSVSWYQQTPGQGLQFLFEYFSETQRNKGNFPGRFSGRQFSNSRSEMNVSTLELGDSALYLCASSLMGFYEQYFGPGTRLTVT.

This chain connects TRBV11-2 to TRBJ2-1; possible D gene TRBD2, 7 bases. This CDR3 region has 14 residues. Trimming cost V 4 bases and J 7 bases, with 14 bases left between them. In germline, CDR1 is SGHAT, CDR2 FQNNGV. The CDR3 sequence is CASSSLGGGNEQFF. The CDR3 DNA reads TGTGCCAGCAGCTCCCTAGGGGGGGGGAATGAGCAGTTCTTC.

The chain combines TRBV9 with TRBJ2-3; D unclear. Per the germline V gene, CDR1 is SGDLS and CDR2 is YYNGEE. V was pared by 2 bases and J by 0 bases, with 4 bases between. CDR3 length: 13 amino acids. The CDR3 region has the DNA TGTGCCAGCAGCGTTGTCAGCACAGATACGCAGTATTTT. It encodes CASSVVSTDTQYF.

DNA of the CDR3: TGCAGCGTTGAACAGGGGCGCACAGATACGCAGTATTTT. It specifies CSVEQGRTDTQYF. The V and J genes are TRBV29-1 and TRBJ2-3; weak D call: TRBD1 (6 bases). The V gene lost 2 bases and the J gene lost 1 base, with 7 bases spanning the gap. Germline V lookup: CDR1 SQVTM, CDR2 ANQGSEA. CDR3 length: 13 residues.

CDR3 sequence reads: CASSARGGNTGELFF. DNA of the CDR3: TGTGCCAGCAGCGCCCGCGGGGGAAACACCGGGGAGCTGTTTTTT. V is TRBV9 and J is TRBJ2-2; 7 bases line up with TRBD2. Germline trimming cut 3 bases from V and 2 bases from J; bases unmatched to any gene: 4. Germline V gene lookup returns CDR1 SGDLS and CDR2 YYNGEE. The CDR3 has 15 residues. Full variable domain (rest looked up from reference TRBV9 and TRBJ2-2): DSGVTQTPKHLITATGQRVTLRCSPRSGDLSVYWYQQSLDQGLQFLIQYYNGEERAKGNILERFSAQQFPDLHSELNLSSLELGDSALYFCASSARGGNTGELFFGEGSRLTVL.